This T cell receptor beta chain was obtained from a study of OX40 agonist ivuxolimab in advanced cancers. In the study overall: Patients received the agonistic anti-OX40 (CD134) antibody ivuxolimab. Points from the study as a whole: Doses of 0.1 to 3.0 mg/kg were accompanied by clonal expansion of CD4+ and CD8+ blood T cells by week 6. Expanded clones tended on average to be more numerous among CD8+ T cells than CD4+. The study did not work out the antigen specificity of the expanded peripheral T cells.

Clones were read by immunoSEQ multiplex PCR, and TCRdb kept only the in-frame ones, dropping some. Among roughly 70,000 clones, about four fifths were seen once, and the ten largest hold over 0.95%. As for this clone: The antigen remains unidentified.

Per germline, CDR1 SNHLY and CDR2 FYNNEI. CDR3 length: 13 amino acids. After removal of 11 bases from V and 2 bases from J, the junction contained 7 bases not matched to a gene. The rearrangement links TRBV2 to TRBJ2-7; 9 positions agree with TRBD1. The source material was CD4+ or CD8+ T cells sorted from blood, sampled in a trial of the OX40 agonist ivuxolimab. The TCR sequence derives from an adult with an advanced solid tumor such as melanoma, head and neck, liver or kidney cancer. In nucleotides, the CDR3 is TGTGCCGCCACAGACAGGGGGGCCTACGAGCAGTACTTC. It encodes CAATDRGAYEQYF.